Listed below are T cell receptor beta chains from one sample, sequenced in a study of T-cell memory formation after mild COVID-19. TCRdb independently ran MiXCR on the 5' RACE reads; one entry per CDR3 protein. The repertoire holds about 350,000 distinct CDR3 sequences, with less than 25% as singletons. The sample was PBMCs or a T cell subset sorted from them (not recorded which). The receptors derive from a man aged 18 to 29 who had mild COVID-19 (a few samples of this study predate the infection). Cell type and time point are not known. Both conserved end residues are part of each CDR3. A D gene is named only where the DNA matches it firmly. Where a row states a size, it is once, few, many or the class of an expanded clone; other rows omit it.

v_call	d_call	j_call	clone_size	cdr3_nt	cdr3_aa
TRBV28	.	TRBJ2-7	few	TGTGCCAGCAGTCCCCATGGACAGAGCTCCTACGAGCAGTACTTC	CASSPHGQSSYEQYF
TRBV12-3/TRBV12-4	.	TRBJ2-2	many	TGTGCCAGCAGTCCAAGAGTCGTGGGGGATCAAAGGGAGCTGTTTTTT	CASSPRVVGDQRELFF
TRBV20-1	.	TRBJ1-2	few	TGCAGTGCTAGAGATTTTGGATTTAATCGGGACTATGGCTACACCTTC	CSARDFGFNRDYGYTF
TRBV25-1	TRBD1	TRBJ1-1	.	TGTGCCAGCAGTCCCCGGACAGGGCGACGGACTGAAGCTTTCTTT	CASSPRTGRRTEAFF
TRBV12-3/TRBV12-4	.	TRBJ1-5	once	TGTGCCAGCACCACCGTAATGGCGGGACTGAATCAGCCCCAGCATTTT	CASTTVMAGLNQPQHF
TRBV27	TRBD2	TRBJ2-7	.	TGTGCCAGCAGACGGACTAGCGGGGCCATCTACGAGCAGTACTTC	CASRRTSGAIYEQYF
TRBV20-1	TRBD1	TRBJ1-2	.	TGCAGTGCTCGAACTTCCACCGGACAGGATGGCTACACCTTC	CSARTSTGQDGYTF
TRBV12-3/TRBV12-4	.	TRBJ2-7	.	TGTGCCAGCAGTTTCCGGACCGCCTACGAGCAGTACTTC	CASSFRTAYEQYF
TRBV6-5	.	TRBJ1-4	.	TGTGCCAGCAGTTTAATTAACAGTTGGAATGAAAAACTGTTTTTT	CASSLINSWNEKLFF
TRBV7-8	.	TRBJ1-2	many	TGTGCCAGCAGCCTCCGGACATCGGCTTCCGATGGCTACACCTTC	CASSLRTSASDGYTF
TRBV7-2	TRBD1	TRBJ1-1	.	TGTGCCAGCAGCCGAAGGGGACAGGGGTGGACTGAAGCTTTCTTT	CASSRRGQGWTEAFF
TRBV7-2	.	TRBJ1-1	.	TGTGCCAGCACCCTATGGGGGGCGCGGGTGAACACTGAAGCTTTCTTT	CASTLWGARVNTEAFF
TRBV20-1	.	TRBJ2-3	few	TGCAGTGCTACACGAACAAGCGGTACGCAGTATTTT	CSATRTSGTQYF
TRBV4-3	.	TRBJ2-3	few	TGCGCCAGCAGCCAAGATCAGAGCACAGATACGCAGTATTTT	CASSQDQSTDTQYF
TRBV6-6	TRBD1	TRBJ1-5	many	TGTGCCAGCAGCCCCCAGGGGGCTTGGGGCAATCAGCCCCAGCATTTT	CASSPQGAWGNQPQHF
TRBV6-6	.	TRBJ1-6	.	TGTGCCAGCAAGGAGACAAGCTCGTCGAGCCTCAACTTT	CASKETSSSSLNF
TRBV9	.	TRBJ1-1	.	TGTGCCAGCAGCGTATCCTCAGGTGGCACTGAAGCTTTCTTT	CASSVSSGGTEAFF
TRBV30	.	TRBJ1-5	.	TGTGCCTGGAGTACGACACGGAGAGATCAGCCCCAGCATTTT	CAWSTTRRDQPQHF
TRBV9	TRBD2	TRBJ2-3	.	TGTGCCAGCAGCGTGAGTAGCGGGGGGACCGGAGATACGCAGTATTTT	CASSVSSGGTGDTQYF
TRBV5-1	.	TRBJ1-2	few	TGCGCCAGTCAGGGTAACTATGGCTACACCTTC	CASQGNYGYTF
TRBV20-1	.	TRBJ2-1	few	TGCAGTGCTAGCTCGGGAGACAATGAGCAGTTCTTC	CSASSGDNEQFF
TRBV4-3	TRBD2	TRBJ2-3	.	TGCGCCAGCAGCCAAGATGCGGGGAAACTAGCGGGGGCCCGCACAGATACGCAGTATTTT	CASSQDAGKLAGARTDTQYF
TRBV10-3	TRBD2	TRBJ2-3	once	TGTGCCATCAGTGAAGGGCGGGGGGCCAACACAGATACGCAGTATTTT	CAISEGRGANTDTQYF
TRBV5-1	TRBD1	TRBJ2-1	few	TGCGCCAGCGGGTGGGGACAGGGGAAGGATGCTTTCTACAATGAGCAGTTCTTC	CASGWGQGKDAFYNEQFF
TRBV24-1	TRBD2	TRBJ2-2	.	TGTGCCACCAGTGATCCCGGGACTAGCGGGGGGGCCTCCGGGGAGCTGTTTTTT	CATSDPGTSGGASGELFF
TRBV5-5	.	TRBJ2-3	few	TGTGCCAGCAGCTTAATCGCCGGCACAGATACGCAGTATTTT	CASSLIAGTDTQYF